One and the same sample provided the 7 T cell receptor beta chains below, sequenced in a study of T cell changes during pregnancy in multiple sclerosis (dated by TCRdb to the late 2010s). To prepare the library, the immunoSEQ multiplex PCR assay was applied. TCRdb re-hosts the immuneACCESS table, in-frame sequences only. Its copies lack some clones; in the studies checked, an unresolved V gene accounts for under half of them, and the cause for the rest is not known. The sample records tens of thousands of clones, 92% of which are singletons. Of the sample, approximately 2% is held by the ten largest clones. The sample consisted of peripheral blood, taken after pregnancy. These receptors came from a female donor with multiple sclerosis, enrolled in a pregnancy study.

The chain links TRBV28 to TRBJ1-1, with 7 bases fitting TRBD1. Germline CDR1 and CDR2: MDHEN and SYDVKM. V lost 4 bases and J lost 3; bases outside the gene matches: 8. The CDR3 covers 15 residues. In DNA form, the CDR3 reads TGTGCCAGCAGTTCGACAGGGTTGGGGGACACTGAAGCTTTCTTT. Encoded protein: CASSSTGLGDTEAFF.

This clone was recorded once. The V and J genes are TRBV30 and TRBJ1-1; 7 bases match TRBD1. Germline assignment: CDR1 GTSNPN and CDR2 SVGIG (reference sequence). The CDR3 spans 12 residues. The junction had 0 bases not matched to a gene; V was cut back by 5 bases and J by 0 bases. CDR3 in amino acids: CAWDRVNTEAFF. Written as DNA, the CDR3 is TGTGCCTGGGACAGGGTGAACACTGAAGCTTTCTTT.

The chain recombines TRBV6-1 with TRBJ1-1; TRBD1 might be the D (5 bases). Germline loops: CDR1 MNHNS, CDR2 SASEGT. V was cut by 1 base and J by 3 bases, with 9 bases left in between. The CDR3 contains 14 residues. CDR3 sequence (DNA): TGTGCCAGCAGTGAAGGGGGGGGGTACACTGAAGCTTTCTTT. Its translation: CASSEGGGYTEAFF.

This sequence joins TRBV7-6 and TRBJ2-6, with TRBD1 matching 7 bases. V shed 1 base, J shed 0 bases, and the junction held 3 bases outside the gene matches. Germline lookup yields CDR1 SGHVS and CDR2 FNYEAQ. The CDR3 runs 17 residues. This CDR3 is CASSLEQGSSGANVLTF. The CDR3 nucleotides read TGTGCCAGCAGCTTAGAACAGGGGTCCTCTGGGGCCAACGTCCTGACTTTC. Combining the CDR3 with reference TRBV7-6 and TRBJ2-6 gives the whole variable domain GAGVSQSPRYKVTKRGQDVALRCDPISGHVSLYWYRQALGQGPEFLTYFNYEAQQDKSGLPNDRFSAERPEGSISTLTIQRTEQRDSAMYRCASSLEQGSSGANVLTFGAGSRLTVL.

This clone has just one count. This sequence joins TRBV11-1 and TRBJ2-2, with TRBD2 matching 7 bases. CDR3 size: 15 residues. V shed 3 bases, J shed 5 bases, and the junction held 6 bases outside the gene matches. Germline V lookup: CDR1 SGHAT, CDR2 FQDESV (reference sequence). CDR3 amino acids: CASSFSGGSTGELFF. The CDR3 DNA follows: TGTGCCAGCAGCTTTTCGGGGGGTAGTACCGGGGAGCTGTTTTTT.

CDR3 in DNA: TGCGCCAGCAGCTTTGGACAAGACACCGGGGAGCTGTTTTTT. Translated: CASSFGQDTGELFF. The chain has TRBV5-1 and TRBJ2-2; a possible D gene is TRBD1 (5 bases). Germline V lookup: CDR1 SGHRS, CDR2 YFSETQ. The V end was cut by 2 bases, the J end by 3 bases, with 8 bases between. CDR3 length: 14 residues.

The V call is TRBV21-1, the J call TRBJ1-6. TRBV21-1 is reported as a pseudogene. The CDR3 is 15 amino acids. CDR3 coding DNA: TGTGCCAGCAGCCCCCGAGGGTGGAATGATTCACCCCTCCACTTT. This sequence encodes CASSPRGWNDSPLHF.